This TCR beta chain was identified in a study of blood T cell repertoires in COVID-19. For the study at large: Some COVID-19 samples were acute and others convalescent; all came from the United States, Italy and Spain.

Only one count was recorded for this clone. Original data processing: The authors estimated nucleated cell counts from reference gene primer amplification. The table came from immunoSEQ multiplex PCR; TCRdb's copy has only in-frame clones and leaves some out. The V and J calls and clone size come from that table; D and trimming were worked out from the DNA. The sample shows 250,000 to 400,000 clones, roughly 90% of them seen only once. This CDR3 is built from 16 residues. Sequenced input: peripheral blood. The TCR was taken from a woman aged 25 to 45 with COVID-19, enrolled during active disease. The chain couples TRBV21-1 to TRBJ2-3; the table assigns TRBD1, which was not confirmed against the DNA. TRBV21-1 is listed as a pseudogene. The CDR3 DNA sequence: TGTGCCAGCAGCAATAGTGCAGGGCCGGGCACAGATACGCAGTATTTT. As protein: CASSNSAGPGTDTQYF.